The next 23 T cell receptor beta chains were all read from a single sample in a study of response to subunit inactivated influenza vaccine. Via MiXCR, TCRdb re-called the RT-PCR reads, giving one row per CDR3 protein. Altogether over 400,000 distinct CDR3 sequences are present, 10% to 15% being singletons, with the ten largest covering about an eighth. This specimen was PBMCs from blood, taken more than 35 days after vaccination. All receptors come from a man aged 50-60 years who received an inactivated influenza vaccine.

Details on this clonotype: This may come from a read error, since a much larger clone is one base off. The chain joins TRBV12-3 or TRBV12-4 to TRBJ2-2, with D uncertain. V lost 8 bases and J lost 0, with 10 bases in between. This CDR3 comprises 14 residues. The CDR3 is CASRMTANTGELFF. The CDR3 DNA follows: TGTGCCAGCCGGATGACGGCGAACACCGGGGAGCTGTTTTTT.

At least ten counts were recorded for this clonotype. The chain employs TRBV10-3 and TRBJ2-5; weak D call: TRBD2 (6 bases). Germline V gives CDR1 ENHRY, CDR2 SYGVKD. There are 13 residues in the CDR3. The V gene lost 5 bases and the J gene lost 0 bases, with 7 bases spanning the gap. The DNA for the CDR3 is TGTGCCATCAGTAGCGGGTACCAAGAGACCCAGTACTTC. Protein: CAISSGYQETQYF.

This clonotype turned up a few times. The chain employs TRBV7-9 and TRBJ1-6; D is uncertain. The CDR3 contains 12 residues. CDR1 and CDR2 (germline): SEHNR, FQNEAQ (reference sequence). The V and J ends lost 4 bases and 12 bases respectively, with 10 bases between them. The CDR3 DNA sequence: TGTGCCAGCAGCTCCCCTTATGAACCCCTCCACTTT. This encodes CASSSPYEPLHF.

V and J are TRBV4-2 and TRBJ2-1, with 7 nucleotides matching TRBD2. CDR1 LGHNA and CDR2 YNFKEQ come from the germline V gene. V lost 4 bases to trimming and J lost 4 bases; unmatched junction nucleotides: 7. The CDR3 is made up of 15 amino acids. The CDR3 here is CASSPERGLYNEQFF. For the CDR3, the DNA is TGTGCCAGCAGCCCCGAGCGGGGACTATACAATGAGCAGTTCTTC.

This clonotype was recorded a few times. The chain joins TRBV27 to TRBJ2-7, with 7 bases aligning to TRBD1. CDR3 size: 15 residues. The V and J ends lost 0 bases and 2 bases, in that order; junction bases with no gene match: 4. The germline V gene has CDR1 MNHEY and CDR2 SMNVEV (reference sequence). In DNA, the CDR3 is TGTGCCAGCAGTTTATCCCCGACAGGGACCTACGAGCAGTACTTC. Translating gives CASSLSPTGTYEQYF.

This clonotype was seen at least ten times. The CDR3 region is CSARDRGLNEQFF. The DNA of the CDR3 is TGCAGTGCTAGGGACAGGGGTTTAAATGAGCAGTTCTTC. The chain carries TRBV20-1 and TRBJ2-1, with TRBD1 identical over 9 bases. V gave up 3 bases and J gave up 7 bases; unmatched junction bases: 4. The CDR3 extends over 13 amino acids. CDR1 DFQATT and CDR2 SNEGSKA come from the germline V gene (reference sequence).

This clonotype appeared once. This rearrangement joins TRBV20-1 to TRBJ2-5, with unresolved D. This CDR3 is 15 amino acids long. Germline assignment: CDR1 DFQATT and CDR2 SNEGSKA (reference sequence). V lost 0 bases and J lost 0, with 11 bases in between. In DNA, the CDR3 is TGCAGTGCTAGAGATTTTTGGAGAGACCAAGAGACCCAGTACTTC. Translating it yields CSARDFWRDQETQYF.

This clonotype occurred once. The V gene is TRBV6-5, the J gene TRBJ2-1, with 9 bases fitting TRBD2. The CDR3 loop spans 16 amino acids. V gave up 2 bases and J gave up 10 bases; unmatched junction bases: 12. The germline V gene encodes CDR1 MNHEY and CDR2 SVGAGI. The CDR3 loop is CASSYRTSEASLEQFF. The CDR3 DNA reads TGTGCCAGCAGTTACAGGACTAGCGAGGCCTCCCTAGAGCAGTTCTTC.

The DNA of the CDR3 is TGTGCCAGCAGCCCCCTAAGAATTTATAGCTCCTACGAGCAGTACTTC. It specifies CASSPLRIYSSYEQYF. The genes are TRBV7-9 and TRBJ2-7; D gene uncertain. The CDR3 runs to 16 residues. Trimming took off 5 bases at V and 0 bases at J, with 17 bases between the two ends. Germline CDR1 SEHNR, CDR2 FQNEAQ (reference sequence).

There are a few counts of this clonotype. CDR3 nucleotides: TGTGCCAGCAGCCAACAAGGGACTTACTTAACCGGGGAGCTGTTTTTT. As protein: CASSQQGTYLTGELFF. This chain uses TRBV5-6 with TRBJ2-2; D is possibly TRBD2 (6 bases). CDR1 is SGHDT and CDR2 is YYEEEE in the germline V gene. With 4 bases removed from V and 5 bases from J, the gap between germline ends came to 18 bases. This CDR3 region has 16 residues.

The chain recombines TRBV5-1 with TRBJ2-7; TRBD1 might be the D (5 bases). The CDR3 runs 14 residues. The V end was cut by 0 bases, the J end by 2 bases, with 9 bases between. Germline CDR1 is SGHRS and CDR2 is YFSETQ. CDR3 nucleotides: TGCGCCAGCAGCTTGGGGGGCTATACCTACGAGCAGTACTTC. Translation: CASSLGGYTYEQYF.

This clonotype occurred a few times. This chain joins TRBV20-1 and TRBJ2-1; TRBD2 is a possible D gene (6 bases). The ends were cut back, 0 bases at V and 6 bases at J, with 12 bases in the middle. Germline V CDR1 and CDR2: DFQATT, SNEGSKA (reference sequence). The CDR3 spans 14 residues. The CDR3 is CSARDLLGGNEQFF. For the CDR3, the DNA is TGCAGTGCTAGAGATTTATTGGGGGGCAATGAGCAGTTCTTC.

This clonotype came up many times. The chain has TRBV5-1 and TRBJ2-1; the match to TRBD1 covers 7 bases. This CDR3 comprises 18 residues. Looked up from germline, CDR1 is SGHRS and CDR2 is YFSETQ. V lost 7 bases, J lost 3 bases, and 19 bases stayed unmatched. The CDR3 DNA sequence: TGCGCCAGCGGAAAATTGGGGCACGGGACAGAACGCTACAATGAGCAGTTCTTC. Encoded protein: CASGKLGHGTERYNEQFF.

The J gene is TRBJ1-2, the V gene TRBV3-1, with 8 bases fitting TRBD1. The J segment lost 2 bases and the V segment lost 6 bases, leaving 5 bases of the junction unmatched. This CDR3 has 14 amino acids. Per germline, CDR1 LGHDT and CDR2 YNNKEL (reference sequence). The CDR3 region is CASRSGGANYGYTF. The DNA of the CDR3 is TGTGCCAGCAGATCAGGGGGCGCGAACTATGGCTACACCTTC.

The chain uses TRBV20-1 and TRBJ2-7, with D perhaps TRBD2 (5 bases). The CDR3 extends over 15 amino acids. Germline V gene sequence: CDR1 DFQATT, CDR2 SNEGSKA (reference sequence). V was clipped by 7 bases and J by 2 bases, with 21 bases between them. CDR3 protein: CSDSAFATGTYEQYF. For the CDR3, the DNA is TGCAGTGATAGCGCCTTTGCGACGGGTACCTACGAGCAGTACTTC.

This clonotype was seen a few times. J is TRBJ1-6 and V is TRBV20-1; 11 bases are a match to TRBD1. V dropped 3 bases and J dropped 7; count of bases not matched to a gene: 5. Germline V gives CDR1 DFQATT, CDR2 SNEGSKA (reference sequence). The CDR3 is 15 amino acids. The CDR3 protein is CSARRTGGRNSPLHF. In nucleotides, the CDR3 is TGCAGTGCTAGGAGGACAGGGGGCAGGAATTCACCCCTCCACTTT.

Many counts were recorded for this clonotype. The rearrangement uses TRBV20-1 and TRBJ1-6, with 9 bases matching TRBD1. Germline assignment: CDR1 DFQATT and CDR2 SNEGSKA (reference sequence). This CDR3 region has 14 residues. The ends lost 5 bases at V and 10 bases at J; junction bases unmatched: 9. The CDR3 DNA sequence: TGCAGTGCTCGGGAACAGGGGGCGATATCACCCCTCCACTTT. This encodes CSAREQGAISPLHF.

This clonotype was counted a few times. V is TRBV5-1 and J is TRBJ2-5, with D possibly being TRBD1 (7 bases). V gave up 5 bases and J gave up 4 bases, with 21 bases separating them. The CDR3 runs to 16 residues. CDR1 SGHRS and CDR2 YFSETQ come from the germline V gene. The CDR3 nucleotides are TGCGCCAGCAGGTCGCCGGGGGACAGTCCGTCAGAGACCCAGTACTTC. It encodes CASRSPGDSPSETQYF.

This clonotype has a single count. The V call is TRBV7-3, the J call TRBJ2-1; 8 bases match TRBD2. Germline V gene lookup returns CDR1 SGHTA and CDR2 FQGTGA. This CDR3 comprises 16 residues. J was trimmed by 4 bases and V by 0 bases; bases with no gene match: 5. The CDR3 sequence is CASSLTSGADYNEQFF. CDR3 DNA sequence: TGTGCCAGCAGCTTAACTAGCGGGGCCGATTACAATGAGCAGTTCTTC.

The chain employs TRBV2 and TRBJ2-1; 14 positions agree with TRBD2. The CDR3 loop spans 19 amino acids. V shed 3 bases and J 8 bases; nucleotides not matched to a gene: 15. Germline CDR1 reads SNHLY; CDR2 reads FYNNEI. The chain's CDR3 is CASSDPDHQTSGGAYEQFF. DNA for the CDR3: TGTGCCAGCAGTGACCCAGACCATCAGACTAGCGGGGGGGCCTATGAGCAGTTCTTC.

This clonotype occurred a few times. The CDR3 loop reads CSAPPPGQGHGDTQYF. CDR3 DNA sequence: TGCAGTGCACCTCCTCCGGGACAGGGACATGGCGATACGCAGTATTTT. The chain carries TRBV20-1 and TRBJ2-3, with 9 bases matching TRBD1. The CDR3 covers 16 residues. In germline, CDR1 is DFQATT, CDR2 SNEGSKA (reference sequence). Losses at the gene ends were 6 bases for V and 6 bases for J; bases not matched to a gene: 16.

About this clonotype itself: A much larger clonotype is one base distant, so this may be a read error. The chain carries TRBV20-1 and TRBJ2-7, with 9 bases lining up with TRBD1. The CDR3 has 13 residues. In germline, CDR1 is DFQATT, CDR2 SNEGSKA (reference sequence). Written as DNA, the CDR3 is TGCAGTCCTAGGAGGACAGGGGAATACGAGCAGTACTTC. It specifies CSPRRTGEYEQYF.

This clonotype appeared a few times. The chain recombines TRBV20-1 with TRBJ2-7; 10 bases are shared with TRBD2. V lost 1 base and J lost 5; bases outside the gene matches: 17. Germline-derived CDR1 and CDR2 are DFQATT and SNEGSKA (reference sequence). The CDR3 covers 18 residues. CDR3 protein: CSARVPLQREGRGDEQYF. As DNA, the CDR3 is TGCAGTGCTAGAGTACCCCTCCAGCGGGAGGGCCGTGGGGACGAGCAGTACTTC.